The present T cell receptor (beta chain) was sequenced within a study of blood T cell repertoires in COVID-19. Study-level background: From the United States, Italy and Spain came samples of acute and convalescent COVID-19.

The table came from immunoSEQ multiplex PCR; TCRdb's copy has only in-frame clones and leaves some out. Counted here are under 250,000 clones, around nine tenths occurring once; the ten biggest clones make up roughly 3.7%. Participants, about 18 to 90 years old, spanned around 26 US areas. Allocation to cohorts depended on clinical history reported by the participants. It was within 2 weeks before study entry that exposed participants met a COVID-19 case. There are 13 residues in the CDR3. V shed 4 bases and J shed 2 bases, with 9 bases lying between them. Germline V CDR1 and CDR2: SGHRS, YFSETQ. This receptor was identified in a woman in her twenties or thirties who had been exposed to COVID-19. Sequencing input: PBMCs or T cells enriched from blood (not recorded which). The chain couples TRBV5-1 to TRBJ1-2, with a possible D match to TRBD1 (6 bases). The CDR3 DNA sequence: TGCGCCAGCAGCAATACAGGGAACTATGGCTACACCTTC. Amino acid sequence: CASSNTGNYGYTF. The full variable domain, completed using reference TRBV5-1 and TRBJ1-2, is KAGVTQTPRYLIKTRGQQVTLSCSPISGHRSVSWYQQTPGQGLQFLFEYFSETQRNKGNFPGRFSGRQFSNSRSEMNVSTLELGDSALYLCASSNTGNYGYTFGSGTRLTVV.